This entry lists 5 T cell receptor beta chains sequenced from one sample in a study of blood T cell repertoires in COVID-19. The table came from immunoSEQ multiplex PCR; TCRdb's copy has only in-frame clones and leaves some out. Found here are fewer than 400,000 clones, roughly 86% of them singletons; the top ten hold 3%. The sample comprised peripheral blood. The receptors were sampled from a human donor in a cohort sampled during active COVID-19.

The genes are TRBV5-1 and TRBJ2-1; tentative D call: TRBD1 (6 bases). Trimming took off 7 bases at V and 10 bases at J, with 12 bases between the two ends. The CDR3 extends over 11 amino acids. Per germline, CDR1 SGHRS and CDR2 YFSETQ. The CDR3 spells CASGQGWEQFF. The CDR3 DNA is TGCGCCAGCGGGCAGGGGTGGGAGCAGTTCTTC.

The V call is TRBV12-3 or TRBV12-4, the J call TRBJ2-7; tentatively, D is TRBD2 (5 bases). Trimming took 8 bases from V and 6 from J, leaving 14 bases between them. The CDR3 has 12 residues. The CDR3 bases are TGTGCCAGCGAGGCAAAGGCGGGCGAGCAGTACTTC. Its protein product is CASEAKAGEQYF.

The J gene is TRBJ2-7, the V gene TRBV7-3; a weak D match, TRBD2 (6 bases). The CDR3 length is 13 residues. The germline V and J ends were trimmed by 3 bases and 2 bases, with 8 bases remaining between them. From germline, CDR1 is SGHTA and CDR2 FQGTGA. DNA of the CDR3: TGTGCCAGCAGCTTGGAGGGACCCTACGAGCAGTACTTC. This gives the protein CASSLEGPYEQYF.

CDR3 coding DNA: TGTGCCAGTAGTACGTCGGGACAGGGCTATGGCTACACCTTC. This encodes CASSTSGQGYGYTF. V and J are TRBV19 and TRBJ1-2; 9 bases align to TRBD1. The V gene end was trimmed by 4 bases and the J gene end by 4 bases; junction bases not matched to a gene: 4. CDR1 is LNHDA and CDR2 is SQIVND in the germline V gene (reference sequence). CDR3 size: 14 residues.

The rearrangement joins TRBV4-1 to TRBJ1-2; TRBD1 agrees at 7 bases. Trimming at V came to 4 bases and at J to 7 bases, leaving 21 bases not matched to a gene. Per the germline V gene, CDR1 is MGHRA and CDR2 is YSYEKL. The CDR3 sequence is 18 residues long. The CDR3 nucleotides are TGCGCCAGCAGCCTTTCCCCGGGACAGTCCTCCTCGAGCGGTGGCTACACCTTC. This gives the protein CASSLSPGQSSSSGGYTF.